This T cell receptor beta chain originates from a study of OX40 agonist ivuxolimab in advanced cancers. Profiling relied on immunoSEQ multiplex PCR, and the TCRdb table lists in-frame clones only, not all of them. This sample yields 70,000 to 80,000 clones, of which about 84% are seen a single time; about 4.6% belongs to the top ten. Germline CDR1 MNHEY, CDR2 SVGAGI. Trimming shortened V by 0 bases and J by 5 bases, and 10 bases separated the two germline ends. This CDR3 spans 14 amino acids. Study observations and caveats: Both CD4+ and CD8+ T cell populations in blood had undergone clonal expansion by week 6 at 0.1 to 3.0 mg/kg. Certain nonresponders likewise exhibited a low normalized T-cell clonal expansion. In general, CD8+ T cells held more expanded clones than CD4+ did, on average.

About this clone: The antigen is not known.

The TCR originated in an adult with an advanced solid tumor such as melanoma, head and neck, liver or kidney cancer. The input for sequencing was CD4+ or CD8+ T cells sorted from blood, taken in a trial of the OX40 agonist ivuxolimab. The chain carries TRBV6-5 and TRBJ1-1; unclear D gene. The CDR3, as DNA: TGTGCCAGCAGTTACTCGAAGTTGGGTACTGAAGCTTTCTTT. Translated: CASSYSKLGTEAFF.